This is a list of T cell receptor beta chains from one sample in a study of cytomegalovirus exposure and HLA in healthy donors. Method: immunoSEQ multiplex PCR; TCRdb's copy keeps in-frame clones and lacks some. The repertoire has 150,000 to 190,000 clones, approximately 82% of them found once; the top ten carry about 6.4%. Sequencing was carried out using PBMCs. These receptors all stem from a woman aged 45-60 years in good health and CMV-seropositive. Each CDR3 is given without its conserved first and last residue. The order of the fields is clone size, V gene, CDR3 protein. Where a row states a size, it is once, few, many or the class of an expanded clone; other rows omit it.

- | TRBV5-1 | ASSYVKGTSRDTQY
- | TRBV7-3 | ASSFGGGTTDTQY
- | TRBV6-5 | ASSWRQGGEKLF
- | TRBV27 | ASTSGTGEHQPQH
- | TRBV5-6 | ASSSQGALF
- | TRBV6-1 | ASRGGDTTYGYT
- | TRBV18 | ASSPPVIAGGQTDTQY
few | TRBV6-5 | ASSVPGQGPNEQF
- | TRBV19 | ASSSFEADTQY
- | TRBV10-3 | AISEPGGPGTDTQY
- | TRBV27 | ASSLGGVSEAF
- | TRBV6-1 | ASSVGQGILTEAF
- | TRBV4-3 | ASSQGLAVTGELF
- | TRBV29-1 | SVYGTGDDYGYT
- | TRBV11-1 | ASSLAASGGAGEQF
- | TRBV11-2 | ASSLNTGGSGETQY
once | TRBV2 | ASSVNKGTGWFQPQH
once | TRBV12-5 | ASGLVVGGQTEAF
- | TRBV5-1 | ASSTMPGDLNTEAF
few | TRBV19 | ASSIRGLAGDIYNEQF
few | TRBV6-4 | ASRAGTGPTDTQY
- | TRBV7-9 | ASSLGGGYT
- | TRBV6-1 | ASSERVGLNSPLH
- | TRBV11-2 | ASSLETGNSPLH
- | TRBV5-1 | ASSPGTSGAQETQY
few | TRBV5-1 | ASSPIGRTSSNEQF
- | TRBV7-2 | ASSRASGGSGEAF
- | TRBV19 | ASSGRATYNEQF
- | TRBV10-3 | ATSSGARQGNTEAF
once | TRBV6-1 | ASQPEGDQPQH
- | TRBV9 | ASSTRLGIEQF
- | TRBV30 | AWSAGPRQGGELF
- | TRBV6-6 | ATGGNSPLH
- | TRBV6-6 | ASSFQGGTEAF
- | TRBV6-6 | ASSLVAYEQY
- | TRBV5-1 | ASSLGGTGSGANVLT
- | TRBV5-1 | ASSLVTGPSYNEQF
- | TRBV19 | ASAGTGGSQPQH
- | TRBV7-8 | ASSLGGPDQPQH
few | TRBV4-2 | ASSQQTGLDYEQY
- | TRBV14 | ASSQALAGTGELF